Sequencing of this TCR beta chain was carried out in a study of cytomegalovirus exposure and HLA in healthy donors. Study-wide background: The roughly 120 million unique TCR beta sequences, from roughly 170 million T cells, were found by an earlier analysis. Study-level results: A later analysis found that most CMV-associated TCR beta chains appeared HLA-restricted. It was assumed in the presence/absence analyses that sequencing depth was roughly uniform across donors.

The germline CDR1 and CDR2 sequences are MNHEY and SVGAGI. Trimming took 2 bases from V and 6 from J, leaving 10 bases between them. The CDR3 consists of 13 residues. In regard to this clone: Its antigen is undetermined.

This PCR relied on a set of 60 Vbeta primers and 13 Jbeta primers. Libraries were prepared by immunoSEQ multiplex PCR; TCRdb keeps only in-frame clonotypes and omits some of them. The table records under 200,000 clones, around 84% of them present only once. The receptor comes from a young man in good health and CMV-seronegative. The chain employs TRBV6-5 and TRBJ1-1; D is unresolved. The material sequenced was PBMCs. CDR3 in DNA: TGTGCCAGCAGTTACGGTCGCTCGGCTGAAGCTTTCTTT. Its protein product is CASSYGRSAEAFF.